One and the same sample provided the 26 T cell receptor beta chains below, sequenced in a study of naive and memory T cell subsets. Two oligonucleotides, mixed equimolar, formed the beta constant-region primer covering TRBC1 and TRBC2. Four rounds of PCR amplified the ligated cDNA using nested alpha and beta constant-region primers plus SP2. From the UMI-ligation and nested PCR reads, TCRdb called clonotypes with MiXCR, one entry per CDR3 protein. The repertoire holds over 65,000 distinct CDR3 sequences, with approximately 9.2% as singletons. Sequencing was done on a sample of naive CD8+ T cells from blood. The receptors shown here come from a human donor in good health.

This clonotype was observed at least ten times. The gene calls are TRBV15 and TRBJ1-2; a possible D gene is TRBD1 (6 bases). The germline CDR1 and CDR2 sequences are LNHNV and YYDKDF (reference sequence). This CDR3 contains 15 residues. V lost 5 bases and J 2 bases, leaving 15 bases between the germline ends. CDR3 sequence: CATSRGAGHNYGYTF. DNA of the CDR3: TGTGCCACCAGCCGGGGGGCGGGGCACAACTATGGCTACACCTTC.

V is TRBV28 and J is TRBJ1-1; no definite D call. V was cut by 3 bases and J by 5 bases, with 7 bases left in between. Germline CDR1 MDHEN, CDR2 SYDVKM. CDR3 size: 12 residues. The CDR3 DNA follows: TGTGCCAGCAGTTTTCCGGAGACTGAAGCTTTCTTT. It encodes CASSFPETEAFF.

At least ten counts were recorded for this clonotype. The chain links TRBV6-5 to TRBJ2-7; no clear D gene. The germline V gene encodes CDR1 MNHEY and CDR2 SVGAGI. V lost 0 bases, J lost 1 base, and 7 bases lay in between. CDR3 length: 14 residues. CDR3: CASSYSMDSYEQYF. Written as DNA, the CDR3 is TGTGCCAGCAGTTACTCGATGGATTCCTACGAGCAGTACTTC.

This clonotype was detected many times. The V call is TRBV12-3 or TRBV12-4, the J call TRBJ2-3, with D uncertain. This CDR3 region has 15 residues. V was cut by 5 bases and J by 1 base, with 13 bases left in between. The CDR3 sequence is CASSPTLLRTDTQYF. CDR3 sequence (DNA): TGTGCCAGCAGTCCGACTCTCCTACGCACAGATACGCAGTATTTT.

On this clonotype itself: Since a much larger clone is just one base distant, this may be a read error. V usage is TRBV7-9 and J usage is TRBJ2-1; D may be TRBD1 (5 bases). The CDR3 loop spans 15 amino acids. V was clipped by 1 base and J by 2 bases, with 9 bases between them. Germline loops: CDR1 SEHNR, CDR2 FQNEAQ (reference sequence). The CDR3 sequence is CASSLDRTPYNEQFF. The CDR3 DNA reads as TGTGCCAGCAGCTTAGACAGGACCCCCTACAATGAGCAGTTCTTC.

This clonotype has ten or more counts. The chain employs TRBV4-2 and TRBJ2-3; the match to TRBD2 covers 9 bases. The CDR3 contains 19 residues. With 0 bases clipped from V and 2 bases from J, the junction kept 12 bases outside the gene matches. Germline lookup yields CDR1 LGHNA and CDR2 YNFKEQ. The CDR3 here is CASSQDLGSGTSYTDTQYF. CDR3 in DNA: TGTGCCAGCAGCCAAGATCTGGGGTCCGGGACTAGCTACACAGATACGCAGTATTTT.

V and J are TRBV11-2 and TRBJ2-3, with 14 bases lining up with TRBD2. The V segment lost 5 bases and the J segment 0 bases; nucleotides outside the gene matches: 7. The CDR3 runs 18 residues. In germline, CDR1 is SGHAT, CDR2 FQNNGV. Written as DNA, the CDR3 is TGTGCCAGCAGCAAATCGGGACTAGCGGGAGATAGCACAGATACGCAGTATTTT. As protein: CASSKSGLAGDSTDTQYF. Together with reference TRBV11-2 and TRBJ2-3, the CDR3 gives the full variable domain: EAGVAQSPRYKIIEKRQSVAFWCNPISGHATLYWYQQILGQGPKLLIQFQNNGVVDDSQLPKDRFSAERLKGVDSTLKIQPAKLEDSAVYLCASSKSGLAGDSTDTQYFGPGTRLTVL.

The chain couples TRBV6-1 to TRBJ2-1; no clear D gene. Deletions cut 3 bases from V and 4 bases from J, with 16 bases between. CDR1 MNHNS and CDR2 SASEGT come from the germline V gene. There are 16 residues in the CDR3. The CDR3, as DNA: TGTGCCAGCAGTGAGAGAGCCAGGACCACATACAATGAGCAGTTCTTC. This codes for CASSERARTTYNEQFF.

CDR3 protein: CASSYYRDNEQFF. CDR3 bases: TGTGCCAGCAGTTACTATCGGGACAATGAGCAGTTCTTC. This chain uses TRBV6-5 with TRBJ2-1; D remains unclear. The CDR3 covers 13 residues. Trimming shortened V by 1 base and J by 5 bases, and 6 bases separated the two germline ends. Looked up from germline, CDR1 is MNHEY and CDR2 is SVGAGI.

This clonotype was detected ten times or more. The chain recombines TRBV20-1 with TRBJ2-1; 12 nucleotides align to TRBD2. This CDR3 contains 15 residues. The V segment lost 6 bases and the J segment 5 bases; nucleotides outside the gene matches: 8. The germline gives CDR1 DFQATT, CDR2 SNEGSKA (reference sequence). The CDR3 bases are TGCAGTGCCAGGAGGACTAGCGGGACCAACAATGAGCAGTTCTTC. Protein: CSARRTSGTNNEQFF.

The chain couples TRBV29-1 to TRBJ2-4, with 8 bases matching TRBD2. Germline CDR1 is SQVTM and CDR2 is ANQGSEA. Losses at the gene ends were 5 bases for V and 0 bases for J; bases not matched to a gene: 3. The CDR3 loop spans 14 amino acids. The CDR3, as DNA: TGCAGCGTTCGGGGGGGCCTAGCCAAAAACATTCAGTACTTC. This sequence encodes CSVRGGLAKNIQYF.

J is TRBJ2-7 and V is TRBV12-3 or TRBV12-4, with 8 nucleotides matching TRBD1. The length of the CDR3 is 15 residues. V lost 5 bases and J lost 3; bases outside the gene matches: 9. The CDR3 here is CASSPLGTGNYEQYF. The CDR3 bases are TGTGCCAGCAGTCCATTAGGGACAGGTAACTACGAGCAGTACTTC.

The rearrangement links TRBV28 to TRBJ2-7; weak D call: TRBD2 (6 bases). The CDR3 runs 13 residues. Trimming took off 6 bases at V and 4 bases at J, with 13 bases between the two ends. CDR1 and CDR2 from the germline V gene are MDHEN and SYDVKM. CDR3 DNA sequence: TGTGCCAGCAGCCGGGCGGGAAGGTACGAGCAGTACTTC. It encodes CASSRAGRYEQYF.

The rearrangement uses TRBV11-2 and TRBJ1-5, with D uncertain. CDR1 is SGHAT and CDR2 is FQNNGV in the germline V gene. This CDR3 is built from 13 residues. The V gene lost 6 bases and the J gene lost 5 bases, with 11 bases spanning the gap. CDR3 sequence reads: CASSPRPYQPQHF. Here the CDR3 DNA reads TGTGCCAGCAGTCCCCGACCTTATCAGCCCCAGCATTTT.

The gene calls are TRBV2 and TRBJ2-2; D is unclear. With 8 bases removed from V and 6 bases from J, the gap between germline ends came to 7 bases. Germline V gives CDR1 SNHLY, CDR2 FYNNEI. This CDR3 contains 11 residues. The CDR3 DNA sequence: TGTGCCAGCTTAGCATCCGGGGAGCTGTTTTTT. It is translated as CASLASGELFF. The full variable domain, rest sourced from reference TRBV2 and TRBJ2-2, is EPEVTQTPSHQVTQMGQEVILRCVPISNHLYFYWYRQILGQKVEFLVSFYNNEISEKSEIFDDQFSVERPDGSNFTLKIRSTKLEDSAMYFCASLASGELFFGEGSRLTVL.

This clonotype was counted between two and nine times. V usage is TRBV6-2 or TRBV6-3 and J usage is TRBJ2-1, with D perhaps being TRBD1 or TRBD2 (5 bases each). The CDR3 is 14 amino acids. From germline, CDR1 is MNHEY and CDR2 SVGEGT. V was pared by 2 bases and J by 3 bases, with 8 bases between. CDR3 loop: CASSYGTYYNEQFF. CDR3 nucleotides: TGTGCCAGCAGTTACGGGACGTACTACAATGAGCAGTTCTTC.

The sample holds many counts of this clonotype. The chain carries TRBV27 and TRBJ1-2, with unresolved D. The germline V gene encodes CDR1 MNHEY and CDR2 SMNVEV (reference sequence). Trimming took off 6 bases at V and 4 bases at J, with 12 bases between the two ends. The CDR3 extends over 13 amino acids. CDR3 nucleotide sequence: TGTGCCAGCAGCTTCGGCCCAGCCTATGGCTACACCTTC. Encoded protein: CASSFGPAYGYTF.

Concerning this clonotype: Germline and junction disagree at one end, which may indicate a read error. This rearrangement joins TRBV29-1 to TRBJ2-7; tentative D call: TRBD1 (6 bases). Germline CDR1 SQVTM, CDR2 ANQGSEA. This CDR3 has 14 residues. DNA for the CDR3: TGCAGCGTGGAAGTAGCGACAGGTTCCTACGAGCAGTACTTC. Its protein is CSVEVATGSYEQYF.

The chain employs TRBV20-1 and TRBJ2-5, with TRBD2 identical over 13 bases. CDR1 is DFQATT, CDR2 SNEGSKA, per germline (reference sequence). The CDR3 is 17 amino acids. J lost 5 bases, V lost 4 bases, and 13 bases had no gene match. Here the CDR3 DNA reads TGCAGTGCTACTACCCCCTGGACTAGCGGGAGTGGGGAGACCCAGTACTTC. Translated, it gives CSATTPWTSGSGETQYF.

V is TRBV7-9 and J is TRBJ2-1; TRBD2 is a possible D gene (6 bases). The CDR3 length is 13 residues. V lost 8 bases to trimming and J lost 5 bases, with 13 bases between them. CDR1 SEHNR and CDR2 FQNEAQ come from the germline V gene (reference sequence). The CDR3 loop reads CASPRETDNEQFF. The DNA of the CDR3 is TGTGCCAGCCCCCGGGAGACCGACAATGAGCAGTTCTTC.

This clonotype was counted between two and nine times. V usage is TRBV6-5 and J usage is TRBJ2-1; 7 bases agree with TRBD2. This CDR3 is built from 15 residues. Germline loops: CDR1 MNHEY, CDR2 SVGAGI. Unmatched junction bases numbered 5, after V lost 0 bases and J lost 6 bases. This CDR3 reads CASSYSAGALNEQFF. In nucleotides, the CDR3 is TGTGCCAGCAGTTACTCGGCGGGAGCGCTCAATGAGCAGTTCTTC.

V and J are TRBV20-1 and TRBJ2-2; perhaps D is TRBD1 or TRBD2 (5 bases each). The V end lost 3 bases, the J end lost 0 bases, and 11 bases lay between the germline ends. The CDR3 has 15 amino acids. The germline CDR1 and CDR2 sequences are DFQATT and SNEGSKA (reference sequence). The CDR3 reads CSARGVGANTGELFF. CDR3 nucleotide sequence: TGCAGTGCTAGGGGGGTTGGAGCGAACACCGGGGAGCTGTTTTTT.

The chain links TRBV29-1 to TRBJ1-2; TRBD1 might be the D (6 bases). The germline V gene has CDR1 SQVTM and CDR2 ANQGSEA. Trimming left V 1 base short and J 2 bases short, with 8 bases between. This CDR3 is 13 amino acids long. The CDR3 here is CSVEGGQNYGYTF. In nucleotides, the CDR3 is TGCAGCGTTGAAGGCGGACAGAACTATGGCTACACCTTC.

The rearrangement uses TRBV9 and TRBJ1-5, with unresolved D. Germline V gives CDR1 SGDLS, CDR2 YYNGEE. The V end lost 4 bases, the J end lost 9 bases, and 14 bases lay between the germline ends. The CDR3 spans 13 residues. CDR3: CASSLGPPSPQHF. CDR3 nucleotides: TGTGCCAGCAGCCTAGGACCTCCGTCGCCCCAGCATTTT.

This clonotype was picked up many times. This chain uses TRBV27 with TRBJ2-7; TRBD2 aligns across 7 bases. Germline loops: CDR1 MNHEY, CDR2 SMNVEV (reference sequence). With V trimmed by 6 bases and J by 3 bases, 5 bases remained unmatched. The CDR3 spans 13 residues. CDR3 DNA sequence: TGTGCCAGCAGCCCTGGACTAGACTACGAGCAGTACTTC. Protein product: CASSPGLDYEQYF.

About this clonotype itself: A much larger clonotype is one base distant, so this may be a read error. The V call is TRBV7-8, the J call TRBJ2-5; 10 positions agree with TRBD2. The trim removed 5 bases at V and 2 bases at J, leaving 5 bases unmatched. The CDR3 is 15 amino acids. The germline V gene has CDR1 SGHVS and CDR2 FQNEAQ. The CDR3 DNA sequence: TGTGCCAGCAGCCCGACACTAGCGGGACAAGAGACCCAGTACTTC. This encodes CASSPTLAGQETQYF. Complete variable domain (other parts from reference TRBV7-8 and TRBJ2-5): GAGVSQSPRYKVAKRGQDVALRCDPISGHVSLFWYQQALGQGPEFLTYFQNEAQLDKSGLPSDRFFAERPEGSVSTLKIQRTQQEDSAVYLCASSPTLAGQETQYFGPGTRLLVL.